The TCR beta chain under discussion was sequenced for a study of cytomegalovirus exposure and HLA in healthy donors. Whole-study results and caveats: There were under 200 TCR beta chains listed as cytomegalovirus-associated. Trimming of TCR beta V- and J-genes showed a link, identified in a later analysis, to a missense DCLRE1C variant. The number of N-insertions in an Asian-associated ancestry cluster was reportedly below the 666-donor mean in a later analysis. An analysis done earlier found most TCR beta V segments productive about 87% or about 30% of the time.

The table lists this clone with a count of one. The antigen is not known. 60 Vbeta and 13 Jbeta primers were used in PCR. Assay used: immunoSEQ multiplex PCR; TCRdb lists only in-frame clones, some missing. Among about 170,000 clones, 80% were seen once, and the ten largest hold less than 2.5%. Germline CDR1 and CDR2: SGHVS and FQNEAQ. This CDR3 is 15 amino acids long. Trimming cost V 5 bases and J 3 bases, with 13 bases left between them. Sequencing was done on a sample of PBMCs. The sequence was collected from a male donor in good health and CMV-seronegative. The V call is TRBV7-8, the J call TRBJ2-2; D is perhaps TRBD1 (5 bases). The DNA of the CDR3 is TGTGCCAGCAGCGAGATAGGGGATTACACCGGGGAGCTGTTTTTT. Translation: CASSEIGDYTGELFF.